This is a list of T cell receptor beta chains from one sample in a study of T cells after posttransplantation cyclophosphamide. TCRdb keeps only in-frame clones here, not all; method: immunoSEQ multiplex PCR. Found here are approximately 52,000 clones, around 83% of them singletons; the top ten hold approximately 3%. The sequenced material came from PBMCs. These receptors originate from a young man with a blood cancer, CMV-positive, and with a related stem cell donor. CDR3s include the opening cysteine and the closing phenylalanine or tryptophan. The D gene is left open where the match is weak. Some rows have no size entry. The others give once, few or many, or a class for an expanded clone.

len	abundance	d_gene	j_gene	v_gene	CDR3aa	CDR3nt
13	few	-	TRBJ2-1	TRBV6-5	CASRLGLFNEQFF	TGTGCCAGCAGACTTGGACTATTCAATGAGCAGTTCTTC
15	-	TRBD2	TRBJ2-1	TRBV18	CASSTGTSGWNEQFF	TGTGCCAGCTCGACCGGGACTAGCGGGTGGAATGAGCAGTTCTTC
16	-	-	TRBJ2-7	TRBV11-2	CASSSTGPQKNYEQYF	TGTGCCAGCAGCTCAACAGGACCCCAGAAGAACTACGAGCAGTACTTC
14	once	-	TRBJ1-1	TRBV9	CASSVWFRAGEAFF	TGTGCCAGCAGCGTCTGGTTTCGGGCGGGTGAAGCTTTCTTT
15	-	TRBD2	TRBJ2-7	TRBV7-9	CASSLAGREYYEQYF	TGTGCCAGCAGCTTAGCAGGGCGGGAGTACTACGAGCAGTACTTC
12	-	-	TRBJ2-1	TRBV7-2	CASSFRAGKQFF	TGTGCCAGCAGCTTTAGGGCGGGAAAGCAGTTCTTC
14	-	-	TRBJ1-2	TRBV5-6	CASSDFESPYGYTF	TGTGCCAGCAGCGATTTCGAGTCTCCCTATGGCTACACCTTC
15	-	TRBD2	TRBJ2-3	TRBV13	CASNRAGFFTDTQYF	TGTGCCAGCAACCGAGCGGGGTTCTTCACAGATACGCAGTATTTT
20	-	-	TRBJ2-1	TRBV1	CTSSQDLASGSGGGGNEQFF	TGCACCAGCAGCCAAGATCTGGCTAGCGGGAGTGGAGGAGGAGGCAATGAGCAGTTCTTC
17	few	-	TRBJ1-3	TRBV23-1	CASRSLRGGFSGNTIYF	TGCGCCAGCAGATCACTCCGAGGTGGATTCTCTGGAAACACCATATATTTT
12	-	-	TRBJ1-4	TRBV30	CAFTGTNEKLFF	TGTGCCTTCACAGGTACTAATGAAAAACTGTTTTTT
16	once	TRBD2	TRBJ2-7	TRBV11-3	CASSSGSGSPIGEQYF	TGTGCCAGCAGCTCAGGTAGCGGGAGCCCCATTGGCGAGCAGTACTTC
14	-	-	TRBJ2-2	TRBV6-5	CASSQQGYTGELFF	TGTGCCAGCAGCCAACAGGGTTACACCGGGGAGCTGTTTTTT
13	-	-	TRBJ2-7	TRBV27	CASSPPGPYEQYF	TGTGCCAGCAGTCCGCCTGGGCCCTACGAGCAGTACTTC
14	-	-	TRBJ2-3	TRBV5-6	CASSLLANTDTQYF	TGTGCCAGCAGCTTGCTGGCAAACACAGATACGCAGTATTTT
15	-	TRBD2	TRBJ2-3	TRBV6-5	CASSYSSGKADTQYF	TGTGCCAGCAGTTACTCTAGCGGGAAAGCAGATACGCAGTATTTT
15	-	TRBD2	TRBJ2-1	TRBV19	CASSGGLAGDNEQFF	TGTGCCAGTAGCGGAGGACTAGCGGGAGACAATGAGCAGTTCTTC
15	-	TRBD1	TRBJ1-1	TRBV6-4	CASSVTPGQGDEAFF	TGTGCCAGCAGTGTAACGCCGGGACAGGGGGATGAAGCTTTCTTT
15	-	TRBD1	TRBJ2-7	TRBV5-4	CASTDRDREFHEQYF	TGTGCCAGCACCGACCGGGACAGGGAATTCCACGAGCAGTACTTC
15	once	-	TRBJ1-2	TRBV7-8	CASSSPATEPYGYTF	TGTGCCAGCAGCTCTCCAGCCACAGAGCCCTATGGCTACACCTTC
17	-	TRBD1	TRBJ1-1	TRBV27	CASSVTGTGLMNTEAFF	TGTGCCAGCAGCGTAACCGGGACAGGTCTGATGAACACTGAAGCTTTCTTT
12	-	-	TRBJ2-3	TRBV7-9	CASTPLADTQYF	TGTGCCAGCACCCCTTTAGCCGATACGCAGTATTTT
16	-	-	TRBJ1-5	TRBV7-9	CASTQRGEPSNQPQHF	TGTGCCAGCACTCAACGGGGGGAGCCTAGCAATCAGCCCCAGCATTTT
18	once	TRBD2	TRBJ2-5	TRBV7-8	CASSLGELAGSLGETQYF	TGTGCCAGCAGCTTAGGGGAGCTAGCGGGAAGCCTGGGGGAGACCCAGTACTTC
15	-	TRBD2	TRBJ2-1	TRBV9	CASSVPGLGGNEQFF	TGTGCCAGCAGCGTCCCGGGACTAGGTGGCAATGAGCAGTTCTTC
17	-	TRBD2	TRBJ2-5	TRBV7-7	CASSLVGISGGQETQYF	TGTGCTAGCAGCTTAGTCGGGATTAGCGGGGGTCAAGAGACCCAGTACTTC
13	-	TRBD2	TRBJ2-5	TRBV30	CAWSIAGGETQYF	TGTGCCTGGAGTATAGCGGGAGGAGAGACCCAGTACTTC
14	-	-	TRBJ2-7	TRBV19	CASSISLAGYEQYF	TGTGCCAGTAGTATCTCGCTAGCTGGGTACGAGCAGTACTTC
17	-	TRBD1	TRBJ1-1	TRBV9	CASSPRGTGAFNTEAFF	TGTGCCAGCAGCCCCCGGGGGACAGGGGCTTTCAACACTGAAGCTTTCTTT
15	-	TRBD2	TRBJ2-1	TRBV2	CASSELGGRGNEQFF	TGTGCCAGCAGTGAACTGGGCGGGAGAGGGAATGAGCAGTTCTTC
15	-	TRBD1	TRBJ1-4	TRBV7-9	CASRGSGTGTEKLFF	TGTGCCAGCAGAGGATCCGGGACAGGGACTGAAAAACTGTTTTTT
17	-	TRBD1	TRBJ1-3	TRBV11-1	CASSDQGGFDSGNAIYF	TGTGCCAGCAGCGATCAAGGGGGCTTTGACTCTGGAAACGCCATATATTTT
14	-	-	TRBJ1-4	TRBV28	CASSLYSYNEKLFF	TGTGCCAGCAGTTTGTACAGCTATAATGAAAAACTGTTTTTT
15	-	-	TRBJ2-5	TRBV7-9	CASSRHGTPQETQYF	TGTGCCAGCAGCCGCCACGGGACACCCCAAGAGACCCAGTACTTC
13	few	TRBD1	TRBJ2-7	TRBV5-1	CASSRQGSYEQYF	TGCGCCAGCAGCCGACAGGGTAGCTACGAGCAGTACTTC
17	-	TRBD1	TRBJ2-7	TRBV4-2	CASSQVAGGTGGGEQYF	TGTGCCAGCAGCCAAGTTGCCGGGGGGACAGGGGGGGGCGAGCAGTACTTC
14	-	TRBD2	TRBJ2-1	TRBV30	CAWAVERDSNEQFF	TGTGCCTGGGCGGTAGAGCGGGATTCCAATGAGCAGTTCTTC
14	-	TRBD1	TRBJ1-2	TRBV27	CASRQGGGNYGYTF	TGTGCCAGCCGACAGGGAGGAGGGAACTATGGCTACACCTTC
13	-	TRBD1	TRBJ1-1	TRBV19	CASSARQGIEAFF	TGTGCCAGTAGTGCAAGACAGGGGATTGAAGCTTTCTTT